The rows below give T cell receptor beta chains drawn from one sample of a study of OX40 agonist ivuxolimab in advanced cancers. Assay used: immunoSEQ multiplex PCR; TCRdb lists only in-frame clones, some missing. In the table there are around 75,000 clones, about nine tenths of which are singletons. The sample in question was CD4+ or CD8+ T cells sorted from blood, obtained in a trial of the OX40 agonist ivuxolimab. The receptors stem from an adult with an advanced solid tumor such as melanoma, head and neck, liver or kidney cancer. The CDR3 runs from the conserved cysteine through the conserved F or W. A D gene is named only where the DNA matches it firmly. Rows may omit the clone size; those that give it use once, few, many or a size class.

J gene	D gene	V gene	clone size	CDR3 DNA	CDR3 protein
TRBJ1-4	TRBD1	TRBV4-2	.	TGTGCCAGCAGCCTGACAGGGATCGATGAAAAACTGTTTTTT	CASSLTGIDEKLFF
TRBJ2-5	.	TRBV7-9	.	TGTGCCAGCAGATTATGGGAGGAAGGAGAGACCCAGTACTTC	CASRLWEEGETQYF
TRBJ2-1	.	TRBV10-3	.	TGTGCCATCGCGGCCGGCTCCTACAATGAGCAGTTCTTC	CAIAAGSYNEQFF
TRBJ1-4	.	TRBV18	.	TGTGCCAGCTCACCACCGGCCAGGGGCCCGGCGGAACTGTTTTTT	CASSPPARGPAELFF
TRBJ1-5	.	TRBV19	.	TGTGTGTCAGGGGATGAAGTCAATCAGCCCCAGCATTTT	CVSGDEVNQPQHF
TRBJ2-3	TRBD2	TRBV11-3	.	TGTGCCAGCAGCTTGGGTAGCGGGGCTAGCACAGATACGCAGTATTTT	CASSLGSGASTDTQYF
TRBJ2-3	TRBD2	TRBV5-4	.	TGTGCCAGCAGCGGACTTATAGCGGGGGGGGGAAATACGCAGTATTTT	CASSGLIAGGGNTQYF
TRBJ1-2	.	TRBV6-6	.	TGTGCCAGCAGTCAAGGGGGGGGCTACACCTTC	CASSQGGGYTF
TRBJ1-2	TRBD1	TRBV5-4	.	TGTGCCAGCAGTTTACCGGGACAGGTCGATGGGGGCTACACCTTC	CASSLPGQVDGGYTF
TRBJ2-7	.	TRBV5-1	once	TGCGCCAGCAGCTCCCTGGTCAGTGGCTACGAGCAGTACTTC	CASSSLVSGYEQYF
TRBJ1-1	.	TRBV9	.	TGTGCCAGCAGCGTAGCCCCAGGGATGAACACTGAAGCTTTCTTT	CASSVAPGMNTEAFF
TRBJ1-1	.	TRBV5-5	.	TGTGCCAGCAGCTTGGTTCGGACAGAAAATGAAGCTTTCTTT	CASSLVRTENEAFF
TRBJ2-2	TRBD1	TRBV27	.	TGTGCCAGCAGTTGGTCGGGACAGGTGAACACCGGGGAGCTGTTTTTT	CASSWSGQVNTGELFF
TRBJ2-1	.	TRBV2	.	TGTGCCAGCGAGCTTCCGGGGAATGAGCAGTTCTTC	CASELPGNEQFF
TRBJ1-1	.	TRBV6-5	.	TGTGCCAGCAGTCAGACACCGAACACTGAAGCTTTCTTT	CASSQTPNTEAFF
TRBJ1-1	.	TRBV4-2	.	TGTGCCAGCAGCCAAGGAGTCCGGGAGGCTGAAGCTTTCTTT	CASSQGVREAEAFF
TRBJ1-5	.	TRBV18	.	TGTGCCAGCTCACCCGCCACAGGGAATCAGCCCCAGCATTTT	CASSPATGNQPQHF
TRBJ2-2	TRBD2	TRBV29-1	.	TGCAGCGTTGAAAGGAATCGGGGGGACGGGGAGCTGTTTTTT	CSVERNRGDGELFF
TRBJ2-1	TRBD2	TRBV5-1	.	TGCGCCAGCAGCTTGGTTAGCGGGAGCTCCTACAATGAGCAGTTCTTC	CASSLVSGSSYNEQFF
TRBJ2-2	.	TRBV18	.	TGTGCCAGCTCTACGGGAAGACCCACCGGGGAGCTGTTTTTT	CASSTGRPTGELFF
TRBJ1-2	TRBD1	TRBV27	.	TGTGCCAGCAGCAGACAGGGTCGGGGCTACACCTTC	CASSRQGRGYTF
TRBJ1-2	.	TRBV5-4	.	TGTGCCAGCAGCTTGGAAGGCAGGCGACCATCTAACTATGGCTACACCTTC	CASSLEGRRPSNYGYTF
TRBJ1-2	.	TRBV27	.	TGTGCCAGCAGGTTCACTACGGGGGGCTACACCTTC	CASRFTTGGYTF
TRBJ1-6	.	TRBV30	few	TGTGCCTGGAGATGGAGACGGGAGAATTCACCCCTCCACTTT	CAWRWRRENSPLHF
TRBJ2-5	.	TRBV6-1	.	TGTGCCAGCGACCAGCGGGTCCCAGAGACCCAGTACTTC	CASDQRVPETQYF
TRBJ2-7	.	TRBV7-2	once	TGTGCCAGCAGCCCCGCCGGGCGGGGTCACGAGCAGTACTTC	CASSPAGRGHEQYF
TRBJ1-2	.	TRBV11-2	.	TGTGCCAGCAGCTTAGAAACAGCCTATGGCTACACCTTC	CASSLETAYGYTF
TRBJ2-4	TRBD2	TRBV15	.	TGTGCCACCAGCAGGACTAGCGGGAGGGCCCGAGCCAAAAACATTCAGTACTTC	CATSRTSGRARAKNIQYF
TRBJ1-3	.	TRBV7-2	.	TGTGCCAGCTTAGGCTTTGGAAACACCATATATTTT	CASLGFGNTIYF
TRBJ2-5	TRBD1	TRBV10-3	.	TGTGCCATCAGTGAGCTGCAGGGGGCGGGGGAGACCCAGTACTTC	CAISELQGAGETQYF
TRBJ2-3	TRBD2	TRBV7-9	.	TGTGCCAGCAGCTCAGGAGCGGGGCTTAGCACAGATACGCAGTATTTT	CASSSGAGLSTDTQYF